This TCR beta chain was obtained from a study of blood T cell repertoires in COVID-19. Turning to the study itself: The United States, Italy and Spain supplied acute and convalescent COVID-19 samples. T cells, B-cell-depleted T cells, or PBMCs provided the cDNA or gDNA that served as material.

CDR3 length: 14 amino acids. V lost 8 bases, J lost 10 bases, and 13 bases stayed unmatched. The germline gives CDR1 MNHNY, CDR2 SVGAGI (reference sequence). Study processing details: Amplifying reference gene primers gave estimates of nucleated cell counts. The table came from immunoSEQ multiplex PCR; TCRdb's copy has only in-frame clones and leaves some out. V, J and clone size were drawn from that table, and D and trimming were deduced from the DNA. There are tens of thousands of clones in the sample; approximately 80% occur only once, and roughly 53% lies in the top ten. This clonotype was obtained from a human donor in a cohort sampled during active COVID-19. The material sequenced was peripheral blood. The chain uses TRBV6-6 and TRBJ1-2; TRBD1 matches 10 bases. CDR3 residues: CASRGTGVLFHYTF. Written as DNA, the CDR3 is TGTGCCAGCCGCGGGACAGGGGTTCTATTCCACTACACCTTC.